This TCR beta chain was obtained from a study of T cell repertoires in cytomegalovirus infection (dated by TCRdb to about 2019). Broadly, across the study: The peptide stimulations were aimed at well-studied HLA-B-restricted epitopes as well as recently identified HLA-C-restricted CMV epitopes, whose presentation resists viral immunomodulation. The HLA type of each donor mattered for the analysis, because public TCR beta signatures pointed to carriage of CMV infection along with the matching HLA type.

The CDR3 sequence holds 13 residues, the cysteine and phenylalanine included. Kept here is only the CDR3 DNA, which spans 39 bases and is read in frame from base 1. The germline V gene supplies CDR1 KGHDR and CDR2 SFDVKD. Trimming takes 6 bases from V and 1 base from J, and the germline ends sit 6 bases apart. What this sample's treatment or condition label stands for: in vitro stimulation with specific CMV peptide epitopes to enrich CMV-specific T cells. On the study overall, not on this receptor specifically: In the ex vivo response, HLA-C-restricted CMV-specific TCR beta clonotypes were dominant, and in two of eight donors the single most frequent clonotype came from this HLA-C-restricted group. Carriers of CMV infection plus the relevant HLA type were discriminated by the cumulative frequency of public TCR beta family members in the study cohort and in an independent roughly 380-donor cohort.

This clonotype showed up just a few times. Its antigen is unknown. No base qualities exist here, and no much larger clone lies one base off it. Instrument on record: Illumina HiSeq 1500. TCRdb trimmed the raw reads at Q25, called clones with MiXCR and kept productive beta chains. A single entry per CDR3 protein holds the most common genes and DNA from its merged rows. The sample table records some 800,000 distinct CDR3 sequences; about 27% of these occur just once. Around 12% of the sample belongs to the ten largest clones. The material sequenced was cultured CD8+ T cells from PBMCs, taken from culture after CMV antigen stimulation. The chain is made from TRBV24-1 and TRBJ1-5; the D segment cannot be called with confidence. This receptor was identified in a human donor in good health (CMV status not recorded). Some clones in this sample may be carry-over from other donors' samples. The CDR3 sequence is CATSLSSNQPQHF. In nucleotides, the sequence is TGTGCCACCAGTTTAAGCAGCAATCAGCCCCAGCATTTT.